Detailed here is one TCR beta chain. These data are taken from a study of blood T cell repertoires in COVID-19. Study-wide context: Italy, Spain and the United States were the sources of the convalescent and acute COVID-19 samples. PBMCs, B-cell-depleted T cells, or T cells provided the cDNA or gDNA that made up the material.

Authors' data handling: Quantification of nucleated cells was approximated via reference gene primer amplification. Sequencing used immunoSEQ multiplex PCR; TCRdb keeps in-frame clones, though not all of them. That table is the source of V, J and clone size, and D and trimming were worked out from the DNA. The sample shows a few hundred thousand clones, around 90% of them seen only once. The TCR was taken from a man aged 55 to 70 with acute or convalescent COVID-19. Sequenced input: peripheral blood.

The DNA of the CDR3 is TGTGCCAGCAGTTCGTGGTCAGGGGTCGAGACCCAGTACTTC. It translates to CASSSWSGVETQYF. The rearrangement joins TRBV28 to TRBJ2-5; D is possibly TRBD1 (6 bases). With 4 bases removed from V and 5 bases from J, the gap between germline ends came to 14 bases. The CDR3 has 14 residues. Germline loops: CDR1 MDHEN, CDR2 SYDVKM.